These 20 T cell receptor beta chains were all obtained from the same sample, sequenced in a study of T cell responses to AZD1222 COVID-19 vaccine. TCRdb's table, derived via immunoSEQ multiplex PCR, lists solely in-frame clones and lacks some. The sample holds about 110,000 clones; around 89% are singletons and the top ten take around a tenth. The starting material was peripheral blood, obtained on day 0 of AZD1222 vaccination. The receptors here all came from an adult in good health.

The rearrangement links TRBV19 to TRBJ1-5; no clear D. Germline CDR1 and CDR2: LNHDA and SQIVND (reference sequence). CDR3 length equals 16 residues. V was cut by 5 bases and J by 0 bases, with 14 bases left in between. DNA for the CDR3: TGTGCCAGTAGTCCCACTATACAGTATAGCAATCAGCCCCAGCATTTT. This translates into CASSPTIQYSNQPQHF.

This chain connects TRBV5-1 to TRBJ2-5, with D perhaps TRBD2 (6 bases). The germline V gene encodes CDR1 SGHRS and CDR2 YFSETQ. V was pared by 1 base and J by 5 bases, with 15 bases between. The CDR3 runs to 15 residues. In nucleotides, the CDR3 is TGCGCCAGCAGCTTGATGGACGGGAGTGGTGAGACCCAGTACTTC. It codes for CASSLMDGSGETQYF.

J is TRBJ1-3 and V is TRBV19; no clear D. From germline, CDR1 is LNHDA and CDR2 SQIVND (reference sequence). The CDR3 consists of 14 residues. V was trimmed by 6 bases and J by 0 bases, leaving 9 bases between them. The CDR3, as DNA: TGTGCCAGTAGAGCGGCCCACTCTGGAAACACCATATATTTT. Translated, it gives CASRAAHSGNTIYF.

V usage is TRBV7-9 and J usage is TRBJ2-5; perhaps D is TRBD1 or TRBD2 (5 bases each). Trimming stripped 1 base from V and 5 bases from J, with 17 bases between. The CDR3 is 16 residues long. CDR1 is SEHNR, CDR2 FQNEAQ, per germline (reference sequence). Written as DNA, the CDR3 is TGTGCCAGCAGCTTAGTAGGGACGCCTAAGGTCGAGACCCAGTACTTC. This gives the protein CASSLVGTPKVETQYF.

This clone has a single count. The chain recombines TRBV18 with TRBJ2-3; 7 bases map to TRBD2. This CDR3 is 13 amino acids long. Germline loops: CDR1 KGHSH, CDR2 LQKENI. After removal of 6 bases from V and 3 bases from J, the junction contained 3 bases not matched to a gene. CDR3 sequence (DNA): TGTGCCAGCTCCCCGGGGGGTACAGATACGCAGTATTTT. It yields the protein CASSPGGTDTQYF. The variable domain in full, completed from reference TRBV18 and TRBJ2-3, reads NAGVMQNPRHLVRRRGQEARLRCSPMKGHSHVYWYRQLPEEGLKFMVYLQKENIIDESGMPKERFSAEFPKEGPSILRIQQVVRGDSAAYFCASSPGGTDTQYFGPGTRLTVL.

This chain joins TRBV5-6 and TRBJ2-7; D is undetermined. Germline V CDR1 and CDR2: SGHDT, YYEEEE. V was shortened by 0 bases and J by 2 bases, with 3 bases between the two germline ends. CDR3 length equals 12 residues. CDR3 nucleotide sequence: TGTGCCAGCAGCTTGGTGACCTACGAGCAGTACTTC. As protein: CASSLVTYEQYF.

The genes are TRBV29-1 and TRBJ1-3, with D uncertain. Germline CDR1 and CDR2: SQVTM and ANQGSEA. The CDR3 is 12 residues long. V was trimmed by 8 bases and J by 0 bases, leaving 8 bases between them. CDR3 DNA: TGCAGCATCGGTGACTCTGGAAACACCATATATTTT. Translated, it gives CSIGDSGNTIYF.

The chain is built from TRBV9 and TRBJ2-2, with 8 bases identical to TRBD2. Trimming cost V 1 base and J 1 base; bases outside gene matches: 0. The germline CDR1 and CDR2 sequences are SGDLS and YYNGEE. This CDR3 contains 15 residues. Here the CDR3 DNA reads TGTGCCAGCAGCGTAAGCGGGAGGAACACCGGGGAGCTGTTTTTT. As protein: CASSVSGRNTGELFF. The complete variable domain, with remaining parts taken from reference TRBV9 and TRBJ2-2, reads DSGVTQTPKHLITATGQRVTLRCSPRSGDLSVYWYQQSLDQGLQFLIQYYNGEERAKGNILERFSAQQFPDLHSELNLSSLELGDSALYFCASSVSGRNTGELFFGEGSRLTVL.

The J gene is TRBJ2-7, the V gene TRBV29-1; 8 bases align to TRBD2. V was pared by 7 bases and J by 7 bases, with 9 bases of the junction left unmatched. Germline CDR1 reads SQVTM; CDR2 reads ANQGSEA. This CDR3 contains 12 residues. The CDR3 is CSAKAGAGEQYF. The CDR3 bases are TGCAGCGCTAAAGCGGGAGCGGGTGAGCAGTACTTC.

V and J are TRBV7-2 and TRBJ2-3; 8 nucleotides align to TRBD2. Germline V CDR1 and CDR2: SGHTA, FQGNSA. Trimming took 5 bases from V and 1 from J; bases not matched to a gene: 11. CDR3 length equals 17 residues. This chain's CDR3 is CASSAMTSAIRTDTQYF. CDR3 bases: TGTGCCAGCAGCGCGATGACTAGCGCGATCCGCACAGATACGCAGTATTTT.

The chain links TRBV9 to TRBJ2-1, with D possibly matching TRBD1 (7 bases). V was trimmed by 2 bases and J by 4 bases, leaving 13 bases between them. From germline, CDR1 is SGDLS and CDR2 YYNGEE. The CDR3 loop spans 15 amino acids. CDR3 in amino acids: CASSVGGGGYNEQFF. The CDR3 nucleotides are TGTGCCAGCAGCGTTGGAGGGGGCGGGTACAATGAGCAGTTCTTC.

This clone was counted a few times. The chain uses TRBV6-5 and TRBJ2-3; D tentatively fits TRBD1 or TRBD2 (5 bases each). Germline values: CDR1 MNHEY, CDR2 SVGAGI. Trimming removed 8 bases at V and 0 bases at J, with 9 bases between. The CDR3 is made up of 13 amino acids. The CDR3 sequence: CASAWGSTDTQYF. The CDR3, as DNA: TGTGCCAGCGCCTGGGGGAGCACAGATACGCAGTATTTT.

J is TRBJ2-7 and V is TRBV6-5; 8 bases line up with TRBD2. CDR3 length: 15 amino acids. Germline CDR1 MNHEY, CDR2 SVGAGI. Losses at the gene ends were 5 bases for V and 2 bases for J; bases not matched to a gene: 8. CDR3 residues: CASSNPAGGTYEQYF. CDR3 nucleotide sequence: TGTGCCAGCAGTAATCCCGCGGGAGGTACCTACGAGCAGTACTTC.

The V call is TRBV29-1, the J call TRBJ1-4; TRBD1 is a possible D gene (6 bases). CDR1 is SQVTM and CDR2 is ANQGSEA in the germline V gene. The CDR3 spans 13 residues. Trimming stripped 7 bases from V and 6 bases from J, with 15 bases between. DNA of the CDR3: TGCAGCGCTGGGGGCGCGGGAGATGAAAAACTGTTTTTT. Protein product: CSAGGAGDEKLFF.

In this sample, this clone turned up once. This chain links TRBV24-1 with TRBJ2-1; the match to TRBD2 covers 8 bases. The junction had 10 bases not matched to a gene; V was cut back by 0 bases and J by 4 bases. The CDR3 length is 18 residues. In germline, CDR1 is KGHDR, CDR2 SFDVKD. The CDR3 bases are TGTGCCACCAGTGATTTGCAGGGTACGGGAGGGGGATACAATGAGCAGTTCTTC. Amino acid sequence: CATSDLQGTGGGYNEQFF.

This CDR3 is CASSHVQGRGDTEAFF. DNA of the CDR3: TGCGCCAGCAGCCATGTACAGGGACGAGGGGACACTGAAGCTTTCTTT. The V gene is TRBV4-3, the J gene TRBJ1-1; the D gene is possibly TRBD1 (6 bases). V shed 3 bases and J shed 3 bases, with 17 bases lying between them. The germline V gene has CDR1 LGHNA and CDR2 YSLEER. The CDR3 loop spans 16 amino acids.

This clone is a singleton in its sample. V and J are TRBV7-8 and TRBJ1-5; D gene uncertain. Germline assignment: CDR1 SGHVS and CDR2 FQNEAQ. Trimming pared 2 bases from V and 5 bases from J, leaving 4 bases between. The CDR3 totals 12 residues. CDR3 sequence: CASSLKDQPQHF. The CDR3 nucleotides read TGTGCCAGCAGCTTAAAAGATCAGCCCCAGCATTTT.

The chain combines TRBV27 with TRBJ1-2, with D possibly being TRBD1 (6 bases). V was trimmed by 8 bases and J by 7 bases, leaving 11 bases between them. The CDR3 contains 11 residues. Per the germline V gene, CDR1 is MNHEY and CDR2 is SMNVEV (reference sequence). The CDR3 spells CASYSGAGYTF. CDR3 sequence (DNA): TGTGCCAGCTATTCGGGGGCTGGCTACACCTTC.

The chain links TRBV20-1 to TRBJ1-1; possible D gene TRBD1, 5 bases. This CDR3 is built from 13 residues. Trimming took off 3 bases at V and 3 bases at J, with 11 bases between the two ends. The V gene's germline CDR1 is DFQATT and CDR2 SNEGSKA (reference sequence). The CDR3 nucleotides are TGCAGTGCTAGTGGGGCGGGGTACACTGAAGCTTTCTTT. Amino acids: CSASGAGYTEAFF.

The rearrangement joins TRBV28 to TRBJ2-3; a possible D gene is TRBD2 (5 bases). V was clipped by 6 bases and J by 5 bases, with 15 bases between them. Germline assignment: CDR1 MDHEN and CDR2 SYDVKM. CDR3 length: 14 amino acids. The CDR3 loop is CASSPVREVDTQYF. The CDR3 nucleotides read TGTGCCAGCAGCCCCGTGAGGGAAGTAGATACGCAGTATTTT.